The clone carrying this T cell receptor beta chain appeared many times. The sample comes from a study of blood T cell repertoires in COVID-19. Study-wide background: COVID-19 samples from acute and convalescent phases originated in the United States, Italy and Spain. In each case, the material was cDNA or gDNA derived from T cells, B-cell-depleted T cells, or PBMCs.

Per the original methods: Cell counts per sample came from amplifying reference gene primers. TCRdb's copy holds only in-frame clones and misses some; the assay was immunoSEQ multiplex PCR. V, J and clone size are taken as reported in that table, and D and trimming were inferred from the DNA itself. The sample shows 150,000 to 200,000 clones, under 80% of them seen only once. V lost 0 bases to trimming and J lost 6 bases, with 6 bases between them. Germline assignment: CDR1 MGHRA and CDR2 YSYEKL. This CDR3 is built from 13 residues. The receptor was derived from a woman older than 75 with acute or convalescent COVID-19. The V call is TRBV4-1, the J call TRBJ1-5; D gene unclear. Sequencing used peripheral blood. The CDR3 loop is CASSQDPGQPQHF. CDR3 nucleotides: TGCGCCAGCAGCCAAGATCCGGGTCAGCCCCAGCATTTT.